Below, 3 T cell receptor beta chains from the same sample are listed, as sequenced in a study of shared clonotypes between healthy human individuals. TCRdb's table, derived via immunoSEQ multiplex PCR, lists solely in-frame clones and lacks some. The data show under 2,000,000 clones, approximately 95% seen once. Naive CD8 isolation took CD45RO-negative cells positively selected for CCR7 and excluded terminally differentiated effector memory CD45RA+ cells. Sequences were obtained from naive CD8+ T cells sorted from blood. The receptors shown here come from a man aged 18 to 35 in good health.

This chain's CDR3 is CASSESLYTWTASNQPQHF. CDR3 DNA: TGTGCCAGCAGTGAAAGTCTCTATACATGGACGGCGAGCAATCAGCCCCAGCATTTT. The chain employs TRBV6-1 and TRBJ1-5; D gene unclear. Trimming removed 2 bases from V and 1 base from J, with 21 bases in between. This CDR3 spans 19 amino acids. From germline, CDR1 is MNHNS and CDR2 SASEGT.

On this clone: Other nucleotide sequences in the sample specify the same CDR3. V usage is TRBV9 and J usage is TRBJ2-2; D gene ambiguous. The CDR3 is 15 residues long. The germline V gene has CDR1 SGDLS and CDR2 YYNGEE. V was trimmed by 2 bases and J by 0 bases, leaving 8 bases between them. CDR3 protein: CASSVGPSNTGELFF. In DNA form, the CDR3 reads TGTGCCAGCAGCGTCGGACCCTCGAACACCGGGGAGCTGTTTTTT.

V and J are TRBV15 and TRBJ1-2, with TRBD1 matching 9 bases. Germline lookup yields CDR1 LNHNV and CDR2 YYDKDF (reference sequence). The CDR3 length is 16 residues. V lost 1 base, J lost 8 bases, and 11 bases stayed unmatched. The CDR3 loop is CATSRARVRQGEGYTF. In DNA, the CDR3 is TGTGCCACCAGCAGAGCACGGGTTCGACAGGGGGAAGGCTACACCTTC.